Listed here are 15 T cell receptor beta chains from one sample, sequenced in a study of Ad26.COV2.S vaccination and SARS-CoV-2 variants. The data were produced by immunoSEQ multiplex PCR, yet TCRdb's version contains in-frame clones alone and is incomplete. The sample lists more than 300,000 clones, around four fifths occurring once. Described treatment: roughly 19 received Ad26.COV2.S at low or high dose, single or two shots; roughly five received placebo; per-sample allocation not given. Material that was analyzed had been drawn on day 63 after the first vaccine or placebo injection. The specimen comprised peripheral blood, sampled in a trial of Ad26.COV2.S vaccine versus placebo. Source of these receptors: a person aged 18-65 years who received the Ad26.COV2.S COVID-19 vaccine or a placebo.

The J gene is TRBJ2-7, the V gene TRBV5-1; no clear D. V lost 0 bases to trimming and J lost 0 bases, with 7 bases between them. CDR1 and CDR2 from the germline V gene are SGHRS and YFSETQ. This CDR3 contains 14 residues. CDR3 amino acids: CASSLAGLSYEQYF. CDR3 bases: TGCGCCAGCAGCTTGGCGGGCCTCTCCTACGAGCAGTACTTC.

This chain's CDR3 is CASSLTGPYEQYF. DNA for the CDR3: TGTGCCAGCAGCTTAACTGGTCCCTACGAGCAGTACTTC. The chain employs TRBV7-9 and TRBJ2-7, with unresolved D. The germline CDR1 and CDR2 sequences are SEHNR and FQNEAQ (reference sequence). There are 13 residues in the CDR3. Trimming removed 2 bases from V and 2 bases from J, with 7 bases in between.

This chain uses TRBV19 with TRBJ1-2; TRBD1 agrees at 12 bases. Germline V gene lookup returns CDR1 LNHDA and CDR2 SQIVND (reference sequence). The J segment lost 8 bases and the V segment lost 6 bases, leaving 7 bases of the junction unmatched. This CDR3 has 14 amino acids. The chain's CDR3 is CASSSRGTGGGYTF. In DNA form, the CDR3 reads TGTGCCAGTAGCTCTCGCGGGACAGGGGGCGGCTACACCTTC.

The rearrangement links TRBV7-9 to TRBJ2-7; D possibly uses TRBD1 or TRBD2 (5 bases each). Germline assignment: CDR1 SEHNR and CDR2 FQNEAQ (reference sequence). The CDR3 runs to 14 residues. Trimming cost V 3 bases and J 3 bases, with 12 bases left between them. In DNA, the CDR3 is TGTGCCAGCAGCTTGTCCGGGACGCGCTACGAGCAGTACTTC. This translates into CASSLSGTRYEQYF.

CDR3 sequence reads: CASSPLQGINYGYTF. The CDR3 nucleotides are TGTGCCAGCAGTCCATTACAGGGGATAAACTATGGCTACACCTTC. This sequence joins TRBV27 and TRBJ1-2, with 7 bases aligning to TRBD1. With V trimmed by 5 bases and J by 2 bases, 8 bases remained unmatched. The CDR3 consists of 15 residues. CDR1 MNHEY and CDR2 SMNVEV come from the germline V gene (reference sequence).

The CDR3 DNA is TGCGCCAGCAGCTTGGAGGTTAATTCACCCCTCCACTTT. Translated, it gives CASSLEVNSPLHF. The chain links TRBV5-1 to TRBJ1-6; D not certain. Trimming shortened V by 0 bases and J by 6 bases, and 4 bases separated the two germline ends. CDR1 and CDR2 from the germline V gene are SGHRS and YFSETQ. CDR3 length: 13 residues.

J is TRBJ1-6 and V is TRBV5-8; D unclear. This CDR3 has 15 amino acids. Per germline, CDR1 SGHTS and CDR2 YDEGEE. The V end lost 0 bases, the J end lost 3 bases, and 7 bases lay between the germline ends. CDR3 residues: CASSLEEFYNSPLHF. The CDR3 nucleotides are TGTGCCAGCAGCTTGGAGGAGTTCTATAATTCACCCCTCCACTTT.

V usage is TRBV18 and J usage is TRBJ2-1; D gene unclear. CDR1 is KGHSH, CDR2 LQKENI, per germline. The CDR3 has 11 amino acids. V was shortened by 6 bases and J by 6 bases, with 6 bases between the two germline ends. The CDR3 region has the DNA TGTGCCAGCTCGCCTCTCAATGAGCAGTTCTTC. As protein: CASSPLNEQFF.

The chain combines TRBV27 with TRBJ1-1, with D unclear. CDR3 size: 13 residues. Looked up from germline, CDR1 is MNHEY and CDR2 is SMNVEV (reference sequence). V was trimmed by 2 bases and J by 1 base, leaving 5 bases between them. As DNA, the CDR3 is TGTGCCAGCAGTTTACCGGGGAACACTGAAGCTTTCTTT. Amino acids: CASSLPGNTEAFF.

The rearrangement joins TRBV7-2 to TRBJ1-2, with D hard to call. This CDR3 contains 13 residues. Germline V gives CDR1 SGHTA, CDR2 FQGNSA. V was clipped by 1 base and J by 4 bases, with 7 bases between them. The CDR3 loop reads CASSLVGSYGYTF. CDR3 bases: TGTGCCAGCAGCTTAGTAGGGTCCTATGGCTACACCTTC.

The gene calls are TRBV6-5 and TRBJ1-1, with TRBD1 matching 7 bases. The CDR3 length is 14 residues. Losses at the gene ends were 4 bases for V and 0 bases for J; bases not matched to a gene: 2. The germline V gene encodes CDR1 MNHEY and CDR2 SVGAGI. The DNA of the CDR3 is TGTGCCAGCAGTTGGACAGGCATGAACACTGAAGCTTTCTTT. Amino acids: CASSWTGMNTEAFF.

The chain is built from TRBV7-3 and TRBJ2-3; TRBD1 matches 7 bases. V lost 5 bases and J lost 3; bases outside the gene matches: 8. This CDR3 has 15 residues. The V gene's germline CDR1 is SGHTA and CDR2 FQGTGA. The CDR3 coding sequence is TGTGCCAGCAGCGCACGACAGGGCTCAACAGATACGCAGTATTTT. As protein: CASSARQGSTDTQYF.

This clone was seen at least ten times. The chain recombines TRBV6-1 with TRBJ1-1; D not resolved. In germline, CDR1 is MNHNS, CDR2 SASEGT. The ends were cut back, 3 bases at V and 0 bases at J, with 5 bases in the middle. The length of the CDR3 is 13 residues. This chain's CDR3 is CASSDLMNTEAFF. The CDR3 DNA sequence: TGTGCCAGCAGTGACCTCATGAACACTGAAGCTTTCTTT.

The chain joins TRBV28 to TRBJ1-2, with 11 bases fitting TRBD1. This CDR3 spans 15 amino acids. In germline, CDR1 is MDHEN, CDR2 SYDVKM. V dropped 1 base and J dropped 4; count of bases not matched to a gene: 2. The CDR3: CASSLSGQGGYGYTF. CDR3 nucleotides: TGTGCCAGCAGTTTATCGGGACAGGGGGGCTATGGCTACACCTTC.

The DNA for the CDR3 is TGTGCCAGCAGCGACAGGGGGCAAGGTTCACCCCTCCACTTT. It encodes CASSDRGQGSPLHF. The chain links TRBV3-1 (or the pseudogene TRBV3-2) to TRBJ1-6; 10 positions agree with TRBD1. V shed 5 bases, J shed 9 bases, and the junction held 4 bases outside the gene matches. This CDR3 has 14 amino acids. CDR1 is LGHDT, CDR2 YNNKEL, per germline (reference sequence).